This TCR beta chain was recovered during a study of OX40 agonist ivuxolimab in advanced cancers. Study context: Around 40% of patients had received prior checkpoint inhibitor therapy.

Data came from immunoSEQ multiplex PCR; TCRdb stores just in-frame clones and leaves some out. Of fewer than 100,000 clones in the sample, under 90% are singletons; the top ten hold approximately 0.44%. This CDR3 has 16 amino acids. Germline V gene sequence: CDR1 SGHVS, CDR2 FNYEAQ. Trimming at V came to 1 base and at J to 6 bases, leaving 3 bases not matched to a gene. This TCR came from an adult with an advanced solid tumor such as melanoma, head and neck, liver or kidney cancer. This chain connects TRBV7-6 to TRBJ2-2; 12 bases match TRBD1. This material consisted of CD4+ or CD8+ T cells sorted from blood, taken in a trial of the OX40 agonist ivuxolimab. This chain's CDR3 is CASSLVGTGGAGELFF. The CDR3 DNA reads TGTGCCAGCAGCTTAGTCGGGACAGGGGGCGCCGGGGAGCTGTTTTTT.